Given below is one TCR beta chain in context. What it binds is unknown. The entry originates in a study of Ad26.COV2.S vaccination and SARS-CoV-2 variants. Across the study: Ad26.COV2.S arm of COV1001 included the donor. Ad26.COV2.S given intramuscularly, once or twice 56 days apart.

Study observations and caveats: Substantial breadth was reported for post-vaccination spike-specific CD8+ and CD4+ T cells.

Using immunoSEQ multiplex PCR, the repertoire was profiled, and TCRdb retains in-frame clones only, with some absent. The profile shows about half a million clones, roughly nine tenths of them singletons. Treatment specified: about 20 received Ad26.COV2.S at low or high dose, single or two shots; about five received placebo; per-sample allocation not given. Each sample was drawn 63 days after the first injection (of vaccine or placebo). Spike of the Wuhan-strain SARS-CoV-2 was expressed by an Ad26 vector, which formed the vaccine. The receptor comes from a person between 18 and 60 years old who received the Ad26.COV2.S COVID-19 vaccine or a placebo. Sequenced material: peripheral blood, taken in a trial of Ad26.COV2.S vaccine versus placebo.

CDR3 loop: CASSLLAGNYGYTF. CDR3 nucleotides: TGTGCCAGCAGCTTATTGGCCGGGAACTATGGCTACACCTTC. The chain links TRBV11-2 to TRBJ1-2; D remains unclear. V was shortened by 2 bases and J by 2 bases, with 9 bases between the two germline ends. Germline V gene data show CDR1 as SGHAT and CDR2 as FQNNGV. CDR3 size: 14 residues.